These 24 T cell receptor beta chains share one sample of origin, sequenced in a study of T cell responses to AZD1222 COVID-19 vaccine. TCRdb's copy holds only in-frame clones and misses some; the assay was immunoSEQ multiplex PCR. The repertoire includes more than 150,000 clones, approximately 94% of them detected once, and under 2% sits in the top ten. The source was peripheral blood, collected 28 days after the second AZD1222 dose. All receptors come from an adult who received the AZD1222 COVID-19 vaccine.

This chain uses TRBV10-3 with TRBJ1-1; no clear D gene. Deletions cut 0 bases from V and 3 bases from J, with 8 bases between. The CDR3 sequence is 14 residues long. The V gene's germline CDR1 is ENHRY and CDR2 SYGVKD. The CDR3 DNA reads as TGTGCCATCAGTGAGTCTACCCAGTACACTGAAGCTTTCTTT. It yields the protein CAISESTQYTEAFF.

The chain joins TRBV6-6 to TRBJ1-2, with a tentative D call TRBD1 (5 bases). Per germline, CDR1 MNHNY and CDR2 SVGAGI (reference sequence). Trimming removed 6 bases at V and 5 bases at J, with 16 bases between. The CDR3 has 14 residues. The chain's CDR3 is CASRGSGEDYGYTF. CDR3 DNA sequence: TGTGCCAGCAGGGGGTCGGGGGAAGATTATGGCTACACCTTC.

The V gene is TRBV7-8, the J gene TRBJ1-2; perhaps TRBD1 as D (6 bases). Germline CDR1 SGHVS, CDR2 FQNEAQ. The CDR3 runs to 19 residues. Trimming took 2 bases from V and 1 from J, leaving 23 bases between them. CDR3 sequence: CASSLRIWAGARLNYGYTF. The CDR3 DNA is TGTGCCAGCAGCTTAAGAATCTGGGCAGGGGCCAGACTTAACTATGGCTACACCTTC.

The rearrangement joins TRBV2 to TRBJ1-6, with 9 bases fitting TRBD1. The V segment lost 4 bases and the J segment 9 bases; nucleotides outside the gene matches: 7. This CDR3 has 15 amino acids. Germline V CDR1 and CDR2: SNHLY, FYNNEI. CDR3 nucleotides: TGTGCCAGCAGTGGGCCGGGACAGGGATTTTCACCCCTCCACTTT. It translates to CASSGPGQGFSPLHF.

V is TRBV5-8 and J is TRBJ2-2, with D possibly matching TRBD2 (6 bases). Germline assignment: CDR1 SGHTS and CDR2 YDEGEE. With 4 bases removed from V and 7 bases from J, the gap between germline ends came to 14 bases. The CDR3 runs 14 residues. DNA for the CDR3: TGTGCCAGCAGCGTCTGGGGACTGAGCGGGGAGCTGTTTTTT. It encodes CASSVWGLSGELFF.

The chain has TRBV7-2 and TRBJ1-2; TRBD1 agrees at 7 bases. CDR1 and CDR2 (germline): SGHTA, FQGNSA. Unmatched junction bases numbered 10, after V lost 5 bases and J lost 4 bases. This CDR3 has 15 residues. CDR3 region: CASSQRQGLIYGYTF. In nucleotides, the CDR3 is TGTGCCAGCAGCCAACGACAGGGCCTCATCTATGGCTACACCTTC.

The chain recombines TRBV25-1 with TRBJ2-1; 10 nucleotides align to TRBD2. The CDR3 has 14 amino acids. The germline V gene has CDR1 MGHDK and CDR2 SYGVNS. Losses at the gene ends were 4 bases for V and 8 bases for J; bases not matched to a gene: 5. The CDR3 reads CASSGHGTSDEQFF. CDR3 coding DNA: TGTGCCAGCAGTGGGCACGGGACTAGCGATGAGCAGTTCTTC.

V usage is TRBV2 and J usage is TRBJ2-1, with 16 bases aligning to TRBD2. Germline V gene lookup returns CDR1 SNHLY and CDR2 FYNNEI. The CDR3 length is 15 residues. The V and J ends lost 6 bases and 7 bases, in that order; junction bases with no gene match: 3. In DNA form, the CDR3 reads TGTGCCAGCAGGGGACTAGCGGGAGGGGGGAATGAGCAGTTCTTC. Protein sequence: CASRGLAGGGNEQFF.

V gene TRBV30 combines with J gene TRBJ1-5; D is undetermined. Trimming left V 0 bases short and J 3 bases short, with 9 bases between. The CDR3 consists of 14 residues. The germline V gene encodes CDR1 GTSNPN and CDR2 SVGIG (reference sequence). The CDR3 coding sequence is TGTGCCTGGAGTGTACGGCCTGCCAATCAGCCCCAGCATTTT. Translation gives CAWSVRPANQPQHF.

The chain uses TRBV7-8 and TRBJ1-1, with no clear D. The CDR3 runs to 11 residues. Trimming left V 0 bases short and J 10 bases short, with 6 bases between. The germline CDR1 and CDR2 sequences are SGHVS and FQNEAQ. For the CDR3, the DNA is TGTGCCAGCAGCTTAGCGGGAGGAGCTTTCTTT. It yields the protein CASSLAGGAFF. Together with reference TRBV7-8 and TRBJ1-1, the CDR3 gives the full variable domain: GAGVSQSPRYKVAKRGQDVALRCDPISGHVSLFWYQQALGQGPEFLTYFQNEAQLDKSGLPSDRFFAERPEGSVSTLKIQRTQQEDSAVYLCASSLAGGAFFGQGTRLTVV.

The gene calls are TRBV6-1 and TRBJ1-2, with D possibly matching TRBD1 (6 bases). V was clipped by 0 bases and J by 5 bases, with 22 bases between them. Looked up from germline, CDR1 is MNHNS and CDR2 is SASEGT. The CDR3 runs to 18 residues. CDR3 amino acids: CASSEALGLQGLLYGYTF. The DNA for the CDR3 is TGTGCCAGCAGTGAAGCGTTGGGATTACAGGGTTTACTGTATGGCTACACCTTC.

The V call is TRBV4-3, the J call TRBJ2-7; TRBD2 matches 7 bases. The CDR3 covers 17 residues. Germline CDR1 is LGHNA and CDR2 is YSLEER. Germline trimming cut 1 base from V and 4 bases from J; bases unmatched to any gene: 13. CDR3: CASSQGEDGGLVYEQYF. The CDR3 coding sequence is TGCGCCAGCAGCCAAGGGGAGGACGGGGGGTTGGTTTACGAGCAGTACTTC.

CDR3 bases: TGCGCCAGCAGCTTGGTCGGGACAGCTAACTATGGCTACACCTTC. This codes for CASSLVGTANYGYTF. The gene calls are TRBV5-1 and TRBJ1-2, with 7 bases identical to TRBD1. Germline V gene lookup returns CDR1 SGHRS and CDR2 YFSETQ. V gave up 0 bases and J gave up 0 bases; unmatched junction bases: 2. The length of the CDR3 is 15 residues.

The V and J genes are TRBV28 and TRBJ1-1; D uncertain. The V end lost 6 bases, the J end lost 7 bases, and 9 bases lay between the germline ends. CDR3 length: 11 amino acids. From germline, CDR1 is MDHEN and CDR2 SYDVKM. The CDR3 region has the DNA TGTGCCAGCAGGGGAACTTTTGAAGCTTTCTTT. It translates to CASRGTFEAFF.

This rearrangement joins TRBV18 to TRBJ1-4; D is unclear. The ends were cut back, 2 bases at V and 8 bases at J, with 9 bases in the middle. The germline V gene encodes CDR1 KGHSH and CDR2 LQKENI. CDR3 length: 13 residues. The CDR3 is CASSPIPREKLFF. CDR3 in DNA: TGTGCCAGCTCACCAATTCCTAGAGAAAAACTGTTTTTT.

The J gene is TRBJ2-7, the V gene TRBV9; no definite D call. Germline V lookup: CDR1 SGDLS, CDR2 YYNGEE. This CDR3 has 12 amino acids. V was trimmed by 4 bases and J by 6 bases, leaving 11 bases between them. This CDR3 reads CASSPDPREQYF. CDR3 DNA sequence: TGTGCCAGCAGCCCGGATCCCCGCGAGCAGTACTTC.

V gene TRBV6-5 combines with J gene TRBJ1-6, with a tentative D call TRBD1 (5 bases). Trimming took off 7 bases at V and 5 bases at J, with 6 bases between the two ends. CDR1 and CDR2 from the germline V gene are MNHEY and SVGAGI. The CDR3 spans 12 residues. The CDR3 nucleotides are TGTGCCAGCACGGGGGATAATTCACCCCTCCACTTT. Translated, it gives CASTGDNSPLHF.

The chain is built from TRBV19 and TRBJ2-1; D is possibly TRBD2 (7 bases). V dropped 6 bases and J dropped 9 bases, with 21 bases sitting between them. This CDR3 comprises 15 residues. Germline CDR1 and CDR2: LNHDA and SQIVND (reference sequence). The CDR3 loop reads CASSIPGRGPVEQFF. Here the CDR3 DNA reads TGTGCCAGTAGCATCCCCGGGCGGGGGCCGGTTGAGCAGTTCTTC.

This sequence joins TRBV11-2 and TRBJ2-1; unclear D gene. Germline loops: CDR1 SGHAT, CDR2 FQNNGV. Trimming removed 5 bases from V and 0 bases from J, with 14 bases in between. This CDR3 comprises 16 residues. CDR3 in amino acids: CASSVGSVRSYNEQFF. Here the CDR3 DNA reads TGTGCCAGCAGCGTTGGGTCCGTGCGCTCCTACAATGAGCAGTTCTTC.

This chain links TRBV7-2 with TRBJ1-6; D gene uncertain. CDR1 and CDR2 from the germline V gene are SGHTA and FQGNSA. The ends were cut back, 5 bases at V and 0 bases at J, with 14 bases in the middle. The CDR3 totals 17 residues. As DNA, the CDR3 is TGTGCCAGCAGCGGGTATAGCGTGGGCTCCTATAATTCACCCCTCCACTTT. Its translation: CASSGYSVGSYNSPLHF.

The chain is built from TRBV7-2 and TRBJ2-3; D might be TRBD1 (6 bases). This CDR3 region has 14 residues. Trimming took 5 bases from V and 6 from J, leaving 15 bases between them. Germline V CDR1 and CDR2: SGHTA, FQGNSA. The CDR3 spells CASSQTRGVDTQYF. As DNA, the CDR3 is TGTGCCAGCAGCCAAACCAGGGGCGTGGATACGCAGTATTTT. The variable domain in full, with the rest retrieved from reference TRBV7-2 and TRBJ2-3, is GAGVSQSPSNKVTEKGKDVELRCDPISGHTALYWYRQSLGQGLEFLIYFQGNSAPDKSGLPSDRFSAERTGGSVSTLTIQRTQQEDSAVYLCASSQTRGVDTQYFGPGTRLTVL.

This clone has just one count. The chain has TRBV7-3 and TRBJ1-2, with 7 bases fitting TRBD1. Per the germline V gene, CDR1 is SGHTA and CDR2 is FQGTGA. The CDR3 has 11 residues. J was trimmed by 14 bases and V by 3 bases; bases with no gene match: 6. This CDR3 reads CASSLGQIPTF. For the CDR3, the DNA is TGTGCCAGCAGCTTGGGACAGATCCCTACCTTC.

This sequence joins TRBV5-6 and TRBJ2-7; a weak D match, TRBD1 (5 bases). The CDR3 runs to 14 residues. Germline V gives CDR1 SGHDT, CDR2 YYEEEE. V lost 1 base, J lost 2 bases, and 10 bases lay in between. This CDR3 reads CASSLNRRTYEQYF. The DNA of the CDR3 is TGTGCCAGCAGCTTGAACAGGAGAACCTACGAGCAGTACTTC.

V gene TRBV7-3 combines with J gene TRBJ1-1, with TRBD1 matching 9 bases. This CDR3 has 12 amino acids. Germline V gene data show CDR1 as SGHTA and CDR2 as FQGTGA. V gave up 4 bases and J gave up 10 bases; unmatched junction bases: 4. CDR3 in DNA: TGTGCCAGCAGCTGGACAGGGGCGCCAGCTTTCTTT. Protein product: CASSWTGAPAFF.